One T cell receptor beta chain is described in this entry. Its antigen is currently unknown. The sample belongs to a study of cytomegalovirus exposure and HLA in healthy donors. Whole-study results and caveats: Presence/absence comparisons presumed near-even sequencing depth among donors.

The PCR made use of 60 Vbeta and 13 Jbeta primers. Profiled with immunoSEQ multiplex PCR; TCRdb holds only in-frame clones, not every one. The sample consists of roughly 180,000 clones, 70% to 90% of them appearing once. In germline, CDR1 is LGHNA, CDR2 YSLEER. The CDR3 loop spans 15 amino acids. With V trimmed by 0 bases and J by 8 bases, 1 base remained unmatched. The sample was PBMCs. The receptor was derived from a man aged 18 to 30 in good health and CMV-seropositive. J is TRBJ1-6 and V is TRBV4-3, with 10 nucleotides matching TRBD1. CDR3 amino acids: CASSQDGTGDSPLHF. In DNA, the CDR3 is TGCGCCAGCAGCCAAGATGGGACAGGGGATTCACCCCTCCACTTT.